This T cell receptor beta chain was found in a study of regulatory T cells in long-lasting Graves disease. Researchers made TCR beta libraries by using iRepertoire HTBI primers and running Arm-PCR on CDR3 regions. TCRdb passed the multiplex PCR reads through MiXCR, listing each CDR3 protein once. The table has 360,000 or so distinct CDR3 sequences, roughly 16% seen once. Time point meaning: newly diagnosed GD, antithyroid drugs for less than 3 months. PBMCs provided the RNA from which the TCR library was made. EDTA tubes held 9 to 10 milliliters of peripheral blood from each patient. This clonotype was counted between two and nine times. One end of the junction is discordant with germline, which a read error may explain. This CDR3 is 11 amino acids long. CDR1 DFQATT and CDR2 SNEGSKA come from the germline V gene (reference sequence). These data also formed part of another study, on T cells in Graves' hyperthyroidism and ophthalmopathy.

J is TRBJ2-4 and V is TRBV20-1, with TRBD2 matching 11 bases. The sequences come from peripheral blood mononuclear cells (PBMCs), collected at new diagnosis, from a patient treated with antithyroid drugs. This clonotype was obtained from a young woman with Graves disease. CDR3 sequence (DNA): TGCAGTGCTAGTGGCCTAGCGGGAGGAAACTTC. As protein: CSASGLAGGNF.